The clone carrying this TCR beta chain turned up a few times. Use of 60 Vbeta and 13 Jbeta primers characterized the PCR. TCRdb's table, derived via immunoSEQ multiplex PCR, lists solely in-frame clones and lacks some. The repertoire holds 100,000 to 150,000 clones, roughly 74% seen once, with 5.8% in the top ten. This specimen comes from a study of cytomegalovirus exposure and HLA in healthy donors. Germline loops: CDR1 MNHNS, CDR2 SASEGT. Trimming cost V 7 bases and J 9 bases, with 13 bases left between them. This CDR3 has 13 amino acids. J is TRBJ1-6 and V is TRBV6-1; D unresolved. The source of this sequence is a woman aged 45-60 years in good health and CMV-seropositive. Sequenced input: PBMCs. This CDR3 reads CASKARESSPLHF. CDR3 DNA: TGTGCCAGCAAGGCAAGGGAGAGTTCACCCCTCCACTTT.